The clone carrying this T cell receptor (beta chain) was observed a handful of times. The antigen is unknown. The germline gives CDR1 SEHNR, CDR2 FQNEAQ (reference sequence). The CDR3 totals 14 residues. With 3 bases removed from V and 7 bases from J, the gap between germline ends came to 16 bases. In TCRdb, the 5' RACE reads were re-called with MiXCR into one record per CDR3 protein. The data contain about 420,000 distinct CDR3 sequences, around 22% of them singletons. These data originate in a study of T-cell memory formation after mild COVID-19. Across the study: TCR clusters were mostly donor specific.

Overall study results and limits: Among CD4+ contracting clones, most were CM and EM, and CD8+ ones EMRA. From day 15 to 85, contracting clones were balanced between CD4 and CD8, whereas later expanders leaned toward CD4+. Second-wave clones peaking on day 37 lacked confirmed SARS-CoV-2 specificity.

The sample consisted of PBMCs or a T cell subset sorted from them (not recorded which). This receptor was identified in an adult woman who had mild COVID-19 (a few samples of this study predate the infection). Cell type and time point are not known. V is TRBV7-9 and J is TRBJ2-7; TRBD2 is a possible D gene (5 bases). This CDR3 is CASSFISADLEQYF. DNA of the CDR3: TGTGCCAGCAGCTTCATTAGCGCCGACCTTGAGCAGTACTTC.